Below are 26 T cell receptor beta chains sequenced from a single sample in a study of blood T cell repertoires in COVID-19. Sequencing was performed with immunoSEQ multiplex PCR; in TCRdb, only in-frame clones are kept and a portion is missing. The sample shows about 410,000 clones, around 89% of them seen only once. Material for sequencing was peripheral blood. The receptors shown here come from a woman aged 40 to 50 with COVID-19, enrolled during active disease.

The chain links TRBV29-1 to TRBJ2-5, with 8 positions matching TRBD1. Germline V lookup: CDR1 SQVTM, CDR2 ANQGSEA. V shed 3 bases and J 4 bases; nucleotides not matched to a gene: 7. This CDR3 is built from 14 residues. The CDR3 protein is CSVDTQGAVETQYF. The CDR3 DNA follows: TGCAGCGTTGACACCCAGGGGGCGGTAGAGACCCAGTACTTC.

The gene calls are TRBV27 and TRBJ1-5; perhaps TRBD1 as D (5 bases). V was pared by 6 bases and J by 4 bases, with 7 bases between. This CDR3 spans 12 amino acids. CDR1 is MNHEY, CDR2 SMNVEV, per germline (reference sequence). The chain's CDR3 is CASRSGNQPQHF. The CDR3 DNA reads TGTGCCAGCAGATCAGGGAATCAGCCCCAGCATTTT.

The chain joins TRBV7-2 to TRBJ1-1; 9 bases match TRBD1. V lost 5 bases, J lost 1 base, and 8 bases stayed unmatched. The CDR3 is made up of 16 amino acids. Germline V lookup: CDR1 SGHTA, CDR2 FQGNSA. The CDR3 coding sequence is TGTGCCAGCAGCGCACCGGGACAGGGATCGAACACTGAAGCTTTCTTT. This gives the protein CASSAPGQGSNTEAFF.

J is TRBJ1-2 and V is TRBV11-2, with D tentatively TRBD1 (6 bases). The CDR3 runs to 16 residues. Germline loops: CDR1 SGHAT, CDR2 FQNNGV. The germline V and J ends were trimmed by 5 bases and 2 bases, with 18 bases remaining between them. The CDR3 region is CASSPTGYRGNYGYTF. Here the CDR3 DNA reads TGTGCCAGCAGCCCCACAGGGTACCGGGGAAACTATGGCTACACCTTC.

The chain is built from TRBV2 and TRBJ1-1; D perhaps matches TRBD1 (6 bases). Trimming shortened V by 5 bases and J by 0 bases, and 10 bases separated the two germline ends. Germline V CDR1 and CDR2: SNHLY, FYNNEI. The length of the CDR3 is 14 residues. For the CDR3, the DNA is TGTGCCAGCAGTTTGGACAGTCTGAACACTGAAGCTTTCTTT. Translating gives CASSLDSLNTEAFF.

The V gene is TRBV2, the J gene TRBJ2-3, with 9 bases lining up with TRBD1. The CDR3 extends over 14 amino acids. After removal of 5 bases from V and 3 bases from J, the junction contained 3 bases not matched to a gene. Per the germline V gene, CDR1 is SNHLY and CDR2 is FYNNEI. The CDR3 region is CASSTGQGTDTQYF. CDR3 sequence (DNA): TGTGCCAGCAGTACGGGACAGGGTACAGATACGCAGTATTTT.

The chain combines TRBV11-2 with TRBJ1-2, with 7 bases aligning to TRBD1. The germline V gene has CDR1 SGHAT and CDR2 FQNNGV. With V trimmed by 1 base and J by 4 bases, 6 bases remained unmatched. This CDR3 spans 15 amino acids. DNA of the CDR3: TGTGCCAGCAGCTTAGGTAGAGGGGGCGTCTATGGCTACACCTTC. Its protein product is CASSLGRGGVYGYTF.

This clone appeared once. V gene TRBV18 combines with J gene TRBJ2-7, with 7 bases lining up with TRBD2. The CDR3 runs to 12 residues. The junction had 10 bases not matched to a gene; V was cut back by 6 bases and J by 11 bases. Germline V CDR1 and CDR2: KGHSH, LQKENI. The CDR3 DNA reads as TGTGCCAGCTCCCCAGTCTCCGGGGGGAAGTACTTC. Protein: CASSPVSGGKYF.

This clone occurred a few times. V and J are TRBV9 and TRBJ2-2, with D unresolved. CDR1 and CDR2 from the germline V gene are SGDLS and YYNGEE. CDR3 length: 12 amino acids. V gave up 4 bases and J gave up 6 bases, with 7 bases separating them. CDR3 coding DNA: TGTGCCAGCAGCTCGCAGGCCGGGGAGCTGTTTTTT. Translated, it gives CASSSQAGELFF.

The gene calls are TRBV28 and TRBJ1-4, with D hard to call. V was cut by 5 bases and J by 8 bases, with 6 bases left in between. The CDR3 runs to 11 residues. The germline gives CDR1 MDHEN, CDR2 SYDVKM. CDR3 bases: TGTGCCAGCAGTGTGAGCGAAAAACTGTTTTTT. Translated: CASSVSEKLFF.

Regarding this clone: The sample holds other DNA sequences that translate to the same CDR3. This rearrangement joins TRBV24-1 to TRBJ1-5; D gene uncertain. The CDR3 covers 14 residues. In germline, CDR1 is KGHDR, CDR2 SFDVKD. V was shortened by 0 bases and J by 2 bases, with 4 bases between the two germline ends. CDR3 sequence reads: CATSDLSGNQPQHF. Written as DNA, the CDR3 is TGTGCCACCAGTGATTTGTCGGGCAATCAGCCCCAGCATTTT.

The CDR3 nucleotides are TGTGCCAGCAGCAAAGTAAGGGCAGGGTCAAAGCCTCAACTTTACGAGCAGTACTTC. It encodes CASSKVRAGSKPQLYEQYF. This sequence joins TRBV21-1 and TRBJ2-7; TRBD1 is the table's D call and was not checked against the DNA. TRBV21-1 is given as a pseudogene. CDR3 length: 19 amino acids.

The chain carries TRBV27 and TRBJ2-5, with 7 bases identical to TRBD2. Germline CDR1 is MNHEY and CDR2 is SMNVEV (reference sequence). The J segment lost 10 bases and the V segment lost 8 bases, leaving 10 bases of the junction unmatched. This CDR3 is 12 amino acids long. CDR3 bases: TGTGCCAGCGGTGGAGTGGGGGGGAGCCAGTACTTC. As protein: CASGGVGGSQYF.

The gene calls are TRBV7-9 and TRBJ2-3; D possibly corresponds to TRBD1 (5 bases). Germline V gene data show CDR1 as SEHNR and CDR2 as FQNEAQ (reference sequence). V lost 1 base to trimming and J lost 6 bases, with 8 bases between them. CDR3 length equals 13 residues. CDR3: CASSLEGVDTQYF. In DNA form, the CDR3 reads TGTGCCAGCAGCTTAGAAGGGGTCGATACGCAGTATTTT.

This chain joins TRBV28 and TRBJ2-7; 8 bases agree with TRBD2. Germline assignment: CDR1 MDHEN and CDR2 SYDVKM. This CDR3 region has 13 residues. Trimming at V came to 10 bases and at J to 1 base, leaving 6 bases not matched to a gene. The CDR3 nucleotides read TGTGCCACCATGAGACTAGCGTCCTACGAGCAGTACTTC. Protein sequence: CATMRLASYEQYF.

The V gene is TRBV30, the J gene TRBJ1-2; D unclear. Trimming stripped 1 base from V and 5 bases from J, with 8 bases between. The CDR3 sequence is 12 residues long. Germline values: CDR1 GTSNPN, CDR2 SVGIG (reference sequence). As DNA, the CDR3 is TGTGCCTGGAGTGGACGGACTTATGGCTACACCTTC. Its translation: CAWSGRTYGYTF.

The chain joins TRBV7-8 to TRBJ2-7; 8 bases map to TRBD2. V trimming: 5 bases; J trimming: 3 bases; junction bases outside the gene matches: 12. Germline lookup yields CDR1 SGHVS and CDR2 FQNEAQ. The CDR3 totals 16 residues. CDR3 DNA: TGTGCCAGCAGCCCCGGGGGGGCCTCCGAAATCTACGAGCAGTACTTC. It yields the protein CASSPGGASEIYEQYF.

This clone was detected only once. The rearrangement uses TRBV3-1 (or the pseudogene TRBV3-2) and TRBJ1-3; 7 bases fit TRBD1. From germline, CDR1 is LGHDT and CDR2 YNNKEL (reference sequence). V was clipped by 5 bases and J by 2 bases; unmatched bases: 3. CDR3 length equals 14 residues. The CDR3 loop is CASSTGATGNTIYF. The DNA of the CDR3 is TGTGCCAGCAGCACAGGGGCTACTGGAAACACCATATATTTT.

As concerns this clone: Other DNA sequences within the sample encode an identical CDR3. This chain connects TRBV18 to TRBJ1-1; weak D call: TRBD1 (5 bases). Germline assignment: CDR1 KGHSH and CDR2 LQKENI. The CDR3 covers 13 residues. The V and J ends lost 4 bases and 8 bases respectively, with 14 bases between them. Here the CDR3 reads CASSRKQDGEAFF. The CDR3 DNA is TGTGCCAGCTCACGTAAACAGGACGGCGAAGCTTTCTTT.

This rearrangement joins TRBV6-5 to TRBJ1-1, with D hard to call. The length of the CDR3 is 14 residues. CDR1 MNHEY and CDR2 SVGAGI come from the germline V gene. The V gene lost 0 bases and the J gene lost 6 bases, with 11 bases spanning the gap. CDR3 sequence (DNA): TGTGCCAGCAGTTACTCATGGGCCGTGGCTGAAGCTTTCTTT. This translates into CASSYSWAVAEAFF.

V usage is TRBV7-8 and J usage is TRBJ2-2, with 8 nucleotides matching TRBD1. There are 16 residues in the CDR3. V shed 4 bases and J 4 bases; nucleotides not matched to a gene: 8. Germline CDR1 and CDR2: SGHVS and FQNEAQ. The CDR3 DNA is TGTGCCAGCAGCTCCCGACAGGGGACCGGCACCGGGGAGCTGTTTTTT. As protein: CASSSRQGTGTGELFF.

The rearrangement joins TRBV27 to TRBJ2-7; tentatively, D is TRBD2 (5 bases). This CDR3 spans 15 amino acids. The germline gives CDR1 MNHEY, CDR2 SMNVEV (reference sequence). Trimming shortened V by 3 bases and J by 0 bases, and 12 bases separated the two germline ends. CDR3 nucleotides: TGTGCCAGCAGTTTTGACTACATCAGCTCCTACGAGCAGTACTTC. This sequence encodes CASSFDYISSYEQYF.

This clone was recorded only once. This chain joins TRBV27 and TRBJ1-6; no definite D call. Trimming pared 8 bases from V and 6 bases from J, leaving 14 bases between. Germline CDR1 reads MNHEY; CDR2 reads SMNVEV (reference sequence). This CDR3 has 14 amino acids. The CDR3 loop reads CASAPQSLNSPLHF. The CDR3 bases are TGTGCCAGCGCCCCCCAGTCGCTTAATTCACCCCTCCACTTT.

The J gene is TRBJ1-1, the V gene TRBV19, with 7 bases fitting TRBD1. The CDR3 has 14 residues. Losses at the gene ends were 5 bases for V and 1 base for J; bases not matched to a gene: 4. Germline V CDR1 and CDR2: LNHDA, SQIVND (reference sequence). The CDR3 sequence is CASSRQGSNTEAFF. The CDR3 DNA follows: TGTGCCAGTAGTCGACAGGGATCGAACACTGAAGCTTTCTTT. The variable domain in full, with the rest retrieved from reference TRBV19 and TRBJ1-1, is DGGITQSPKYLFRKEGQNVTLSCEQNLNHDAMYWYRQDPGQGLRLIYYSQIVNDFQKGDIAEGYSVSREKKESFPLTVTSAQKNPTAFYLCASSRQGSNTEAFFGQGTRLTVV.

V gene TRBV5-1 combines with J gene TRBJ1-1, with 7 bases that match TRBD1. Germline lookup yields CDR1 SGHRS and CDR2 YFSETQ. The J segment lost 1 base and the V segment lost 3 bases, leaving 3 bases of the junction unmatched. The CDR3 sequence is 14 residues long. The CDR3: CASSWGQPNTEAFF. CDR3 sequence (DNA): TGCGCCAGCAGCTGGGGACAGCCGAACACTGAAGCTTTCTTT.

This chain links TRBV7-2 with TRBJ2-7; D is perhaps TRBD1 (6 bases). This CDR3 contains 14 residues. The germline CDR1 and CDR2 sequences are SGHTA and FQGNSA. The V end was cut by 1 base, the J end by 3 bases, with 10 bases between. The CDR3 here is CASSLDRDLYEQYF. DNA for the CDR3: TGTGCCAGCAGCTTAGACAGGGACCTCTACGAGCAGTACTTC. The full variable domain, in which reference TRBV7-2 and TRBJ2-7 provide the parts outside the CDR3, is GAGVSQSPSNKVTEKGKDVELRCDPISGHTALYWYRQSLGQGLEFLIYFQGNSAPDKSGLPSDRFSAERTGGSVSTLTIQRTQQEDSAVYLCASSLDRDLYEQYFGPGTRLTVT.